This is a list of T cell receptor beta chains from one sample in a study of blood T cell repertoires in COVID-19. Profiled with immunoSEQ multiplex PCR; TCRdb holds only in-frame clones, not every one. The data contain some 230,000 clones, 65% to 85% of them singletons. The sample comprised peripheral blood. These receptors all stem from a woman aged 55-75 years with acute or convalescent COVID-19. The CDR3 runs from the conserved cysteine through the conserved F or W. Each record gives: clone size, J gene, D gene, V gene, CDR3 protein, CDR3 DNA. The D gene is left open where the match is weak. Not every row has a clone size; where given, it reads once, few, many or a size class.

clone size: -
J gene: TRBJ2-1
D gene: -
V gene: TRBV5-5
CDR3 protein: CASSLGLVGYTLEQFF
CDR3 DNA: TGTGCCAGCAGCTTGGGACTAGTAGGTTATACACTTGAGCAGTTCTTC

clone size: few
J gene: TRBJ1-2
D gene: -
V gene: TRBV21-1
CDR3 protein: CASLEQGLYGYTF
CDR3 DNA: TGTGCCAGCTTAGAACAGGGGTTATATGGCTACACCTTC

clone size: -
J gene: TRBJ1-4
D gene: TRBD1
V gene: TRBV14
CDR3 protein: CASSQGMGQKNEKLFF
CDR3 DNA: TGTGCCAGCAGCCAAGGGATGGGACAGAAAAATGAAAAACTGTTTTTT

clone size: -
J gene: TRBJ2-5
D gene: -
V gene: TRBV4-2
CDR3 protein: CASSQAGPAWETQYF
CDR3 DNA: TGTGCCAGCAGCCAGGCGGGGCCCGCGTGGGAGACCCAGTACTTC

clone size: -
J gene: TRBJ2-3
D gene: TRBD2
V gene: TRBV6-4
CDR3 protein: CASSDSGGSTDTQYF
CDR3 DNA: TGTGCCAGCAGTGACTCCGGGGGGAGCACAGATACGCAGTATTTT

clone size: -
J gene: TRBJ1-4
D gene: -
V gene: TRBV2
CDR3 protein: CASSGPGTTEGPDGEKLFF
CDR3 DNA: TGTGCCAGCTCAGGGCCGGGGACTACTGAGGGGCCCGACGGCGAAAAACTGTTTTTT

clone size: -
J gene: TRBJ1-3
D gene: TRBD1
V gene: TRBV2
CDR3 protein: CASRDRGSDTIYF
CDR3 DNA: TGTGCCAGCCGGGACAGGGGGTCGGACACCATATATTTT

clone size: -
J gene: TRBJ2-5
D gene: -
V gene: TRBV5-1
CDR3 protein: CASSPNDPGLDPYETQYF
CDR3 DNA: TGCGCCAGCAGCCCAAATGATCCGGGACTCGACCCCTATGAGACCCAGTACTTC

clone size: -
J gene: TRBJ2-1
D gene: TRBD2
V gene: TRBV10-3
CDR3 protein: CAIRTSSDEQFF
CDR3 DNA: TGTGCCATCAGGACTAGCTCCGATGAGCAGTTCTTC

clone size: -
J gene: TRBJ2-1
D gene: -
V gene: TRBV7-2
CDR3 protein: CASSYGANNEQFF
CDR3 DNA: TGTGCCAGCAGCTACGGAGCGAACAATGAGCAGTTCTTC

clone size: -
J gene: TRBJ2-1
D gene: TRBD1
V gene: TRBV5-1
CDR3 protein: CASSWGTGGYNEQFF
CDR3 DNA: TGCGCCAGCAGCTGGGGGACAGGGGGCTACAATGAGCAGTTCTTC

clone size: -
J gene: TRBJ1-5
D gene: -
V gene: TRBV28
CDR3 protein: CASSLSRTLQPQHF
CDR3 DNA: TGTGCCAGCAGTTTATCTCGTACTCTGCAGCCCCAGCATTTT

clone size: -
J gene: TRBJ1-1
D gene: -
V gene: TRBV28
CDR3 protein: CASSLGSGRKAFF
CDR3 DNA: TGTGCCAGCAGTTTAGGTTCAGGGCGAAAAGCTTTCTTT

clone size: -
J gene: TRBJ1-2
D gene: TRBD1
V gene: TRBV3-1/TRBV3-2
CDR3 protein: CASSRQGYGYTF
CDR3 DNA: TGTGCCAGCAGCCGACAGGGCTATGGCTACACCTTC

clone size: -
J gene: TRBJ2-7
D gene: -
V gene: TRBV24-1
CDR3 protein: CATSDLPTGSYEQYF
CDR3 DNA: TGTGCCACCAGTGATTTACCGACAGGATCCTACGAGCAGTACTTC

clone size: -
J gene: TRBJ1-2
D gene: -
V gene: TRBV14
CDR3 protein: CASSQISNYGYTF
CDR3 DNA: TGTGCCAGCAGCCAAATCTCCAACTATGGCTACACCTTC

clone size: -
J gene: TRBJ2-1
D gene: TRBD2
V gene: TRBV5-4
CDR3 protein: CASSSGLAVAGNEQFF
CDR3 DNA: TGTGCCAGCAGCTCGGGACTAGCGGTGGCCGGGAATGAGCAGTTCTTC

clone size: -
J gene: TRBJ1-1
D gene: -
V gene: TRBV30
CDR3 protein: CAWSVTVDEAFF
CDR3 DNA: TGTGCCTGGAGTGTAACCGTAGATGAAGCTTTCTTT

clone size: -
J gene: TRBJ1-3
D gene: -
V gene: TRBV5-6
CDR3 protein: CASSAGASSGNTIYF
CDR3 DNA: TGTGCCAGCAGCGCTGGGGCCAGCTCTGGAAACACCATATATTTT

clone size: once
J gene: TRBJ1-2
D gene: -
V gene: TRBV3-1/TRBV3-2
CDR3 protein: CASSQALNYGYTF
CDR3 DNA: TGTGCCAGCAGCCAAGCTTTGAACTATGGCTACACCTTC

clone size: -
J gene: TRBJ2-7
D gene: TRBD1
V gene: TRBV28
CDR3 protein: CASPPKGQPTFEQYF
CDR3 DNA: TGTGCCAGCCCCCCAAAGGGACAGCCTACGTTCGAGCAGTACTTC

clone size: -
J gene: TRBJ2-7
D gene: -
V gene: TRBV5-5
CDR3 protein: CASSLSLSYEQYF
CDR3 DNA: TGTGCCAGCAGCTTGTCCCTTAGCTACGAGCAGTACTTC

clone size: -
J gene: TRBJ2-1
D gene: -
V gene: TRBV7-9
CDR3 protein: CASSLGESSVEYNEQFF
CDR3 DNA: TGTGCCAGCAGCCTAGGAGAATCCTCGGTCGAATACAATGAGCAGTTCTTC

clone size: -
J gene: TRBJ1-1
D gene: -
V gene: TRBV11-3
CDR3 protein: CASSLVLGTFNTEAFF
CDR3 DNA: TGTGCCAGCAGCTTGGTGCTCGGGACATTCAACACTGAAGCTTTCTTT

clone size: -
J gene: TRBJ2-1
D gene: -
V gene: TRBV7-8
CDR3 protein: CASSLSGEQFF
CDR3 DNA: TGTGCCAGCAGCTTATCCGGTGAGCAGTTCTTC

clone size: -
J gene: TRBJ2-1
D gene: -
V gene: TRBV2
CDR3 protein: CASSERRSSYNEQFF
CDR3 DNA: TGTGCCAGCAGTGAACGTCGGAGCTCCTACAATGAGCAGTTCTTC

clone size: -
J gene: TRBJ2-7
D gene: -
V gene: TRBV3-1/TRBV3-2
CDR3 protein: CASSQGDWSSYEQYF
CDR3 DNA: TGTGCCAGCAGCCAAGGGGACTGGAGCTCCTACGAGCAGTACTTC

clone size: few
J gene: TRBJ1-3
D gene: -
V gene: TRBV5-6
CDR3 protein: CASSLSGHSGNTIYF
CDR3 DNA: TGTGCCAGCAGCTTATCGGGTCACTCAGGAAACACCATATATTTT

clone size: -
J gene: TRBJ2-4
D gene: -
V gene: TRBV20-1
CDR3 protein: CSALDRNIQYF
CDR3 DNA: TGCAGTGCCCTGGACAGAAACATTCAGTACTTC

clone size: few
J gene: TRBJ2-1
D gene: -
V gene: TRBV12-3/TRBV12-4
CDR3 protein: CASSLKNEQFF
CDR3 DNA: TGTGCCAGCAGTCTAAAAAATGAGCAGTTCTTC